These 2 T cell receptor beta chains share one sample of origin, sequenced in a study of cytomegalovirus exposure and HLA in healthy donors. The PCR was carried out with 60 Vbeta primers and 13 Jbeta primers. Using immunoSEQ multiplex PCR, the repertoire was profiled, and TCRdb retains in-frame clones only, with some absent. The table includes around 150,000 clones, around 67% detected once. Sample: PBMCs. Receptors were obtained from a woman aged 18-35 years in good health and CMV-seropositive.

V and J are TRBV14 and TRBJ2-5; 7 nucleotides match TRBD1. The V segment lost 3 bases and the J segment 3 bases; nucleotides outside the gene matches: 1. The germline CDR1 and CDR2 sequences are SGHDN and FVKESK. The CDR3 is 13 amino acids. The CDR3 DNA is TGTGCCAGCAGCCACGGGACAGAAGAGACCCAGTACTTC. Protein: CASSHGTEETQYF.

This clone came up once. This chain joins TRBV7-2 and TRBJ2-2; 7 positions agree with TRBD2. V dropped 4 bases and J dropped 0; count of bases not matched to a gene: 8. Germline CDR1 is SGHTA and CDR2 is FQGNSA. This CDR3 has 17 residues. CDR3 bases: TGTGCCAGCAGCTCCCCCCCCGGGACTACGAACACCGGGGAGCTGTTTTTT. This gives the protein CASSSPPGTTNTGELFF.